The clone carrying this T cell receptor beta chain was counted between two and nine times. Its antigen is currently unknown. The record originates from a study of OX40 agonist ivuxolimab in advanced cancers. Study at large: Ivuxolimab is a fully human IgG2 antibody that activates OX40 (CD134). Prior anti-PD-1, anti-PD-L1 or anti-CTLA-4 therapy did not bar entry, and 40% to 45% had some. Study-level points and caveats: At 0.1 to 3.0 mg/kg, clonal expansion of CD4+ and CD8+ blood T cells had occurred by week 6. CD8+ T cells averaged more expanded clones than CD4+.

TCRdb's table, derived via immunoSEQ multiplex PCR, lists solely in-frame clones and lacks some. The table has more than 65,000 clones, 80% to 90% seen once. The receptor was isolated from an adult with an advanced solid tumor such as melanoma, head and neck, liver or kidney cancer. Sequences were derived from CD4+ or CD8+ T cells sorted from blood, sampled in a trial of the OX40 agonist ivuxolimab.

The CDR3 nucleotides are TGTGCCAGCAGCTTGGACAGGAGCCGGGAGAACACTGAAGCTTTCTTT. Amino acids: CASSLDRSRENTEAFF. This chain connects TRBV5-4 to TRBJ1-1; a weak D match, TRBD1 (5 bases). From germline, CDR1 is SGHNT and CDR2 YYREEE (reference sequence). The V end was cut by 0 bases, the J end by 1 base, with 13 bases between. The CDR3 length is 16 residues.